One T cell receptor (beta chain) is described in this entry. The CDR3 loop spans 13 amino acids. V lost 6 bases and J lost 1, with 9 bases in between. Germline V gene data show CDR1 as MNHEY and CDR2 as SVGAGI. Produced via immunoSEQ multiplex PCR; TCRdb's table is partial and in-frame only. The repertoire holds about 96,000 clones, just over 90% seen once, with more than 7% in the top ten. The data are from a study of control samples from healthy donors and cancer patients. Sequencing was performed on blood. The receptor comes from a man younger than 35 in good health. V usage is TRBV6-5 and J usage is TRBJ1-1; weak D call: TRBD1 (6 bases). CDR3 DNA sequence: TGTGCCAGCAGCTTGGGACAGAACACTGAAGCTTTCTTT. This gives the protein CASSLGQNTEAFF.